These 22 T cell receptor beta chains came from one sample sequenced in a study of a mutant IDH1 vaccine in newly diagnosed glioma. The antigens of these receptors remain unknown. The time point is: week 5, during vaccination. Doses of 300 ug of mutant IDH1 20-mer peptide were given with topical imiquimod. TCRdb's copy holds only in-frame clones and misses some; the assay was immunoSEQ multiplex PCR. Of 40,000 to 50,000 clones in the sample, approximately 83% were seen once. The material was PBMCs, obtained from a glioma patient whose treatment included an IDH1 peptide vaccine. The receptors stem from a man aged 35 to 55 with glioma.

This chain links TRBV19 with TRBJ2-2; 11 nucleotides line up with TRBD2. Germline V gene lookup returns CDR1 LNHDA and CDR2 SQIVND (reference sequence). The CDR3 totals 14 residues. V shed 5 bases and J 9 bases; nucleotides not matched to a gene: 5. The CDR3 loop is CASSSLAGGRELFF. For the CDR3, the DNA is TGTGCCAGTAGTTCGCTAGCGGGAGGCCGGGAGCTGTTTTTT.

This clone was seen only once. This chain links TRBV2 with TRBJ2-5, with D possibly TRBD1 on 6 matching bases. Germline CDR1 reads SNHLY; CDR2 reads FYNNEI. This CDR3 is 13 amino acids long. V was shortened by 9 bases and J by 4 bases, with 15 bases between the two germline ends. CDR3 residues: CARQGSIAETQYF. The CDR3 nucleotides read TGTGCCAGACAGGGTTCCATCGCAGAGACCCAGTACTTC.

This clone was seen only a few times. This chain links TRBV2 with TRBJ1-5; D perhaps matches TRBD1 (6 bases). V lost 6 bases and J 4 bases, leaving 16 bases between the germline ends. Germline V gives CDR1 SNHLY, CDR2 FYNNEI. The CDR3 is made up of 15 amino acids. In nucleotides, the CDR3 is TGTGCCAGCAGCAAAGGGGGTGAAGGTAATCAGCCCCAGCATTTT. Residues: CASSKGGEGNQPQHF.

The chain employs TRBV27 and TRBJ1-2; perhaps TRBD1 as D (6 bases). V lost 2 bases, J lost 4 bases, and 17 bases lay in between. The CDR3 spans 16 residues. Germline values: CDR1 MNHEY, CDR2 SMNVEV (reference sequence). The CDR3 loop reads CASSLRDRSPGYGYTF. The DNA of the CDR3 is TGTGCCAGCAGTTTACGTGACAGGTCGCCGGGCTATGGCTACACCTTC.

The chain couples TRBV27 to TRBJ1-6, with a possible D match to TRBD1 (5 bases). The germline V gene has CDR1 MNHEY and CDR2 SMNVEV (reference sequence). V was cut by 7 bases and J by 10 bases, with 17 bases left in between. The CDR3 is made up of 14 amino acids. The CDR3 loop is CASTRGTANSPLHF. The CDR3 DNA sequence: TGTGCCAGCACCAGAGGGACGGCGAACTCACCCCTCCACTTT.

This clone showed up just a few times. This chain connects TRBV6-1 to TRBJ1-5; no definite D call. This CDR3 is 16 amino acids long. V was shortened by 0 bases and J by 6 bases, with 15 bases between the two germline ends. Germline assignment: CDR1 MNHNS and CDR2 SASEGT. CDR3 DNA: TGTGCCAGCAGTGAAGCGCTTCCCGACCTGGGTCAGCCCCAGCATTTT. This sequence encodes CASSEALPDLGQPQHF.

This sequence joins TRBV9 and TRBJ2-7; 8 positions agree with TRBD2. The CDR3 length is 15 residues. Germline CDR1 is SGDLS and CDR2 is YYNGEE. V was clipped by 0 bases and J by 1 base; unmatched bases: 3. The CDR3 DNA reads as TGTGCCAGCAGCGTAGGGGTAGCGGGGTCCTACGAGCAGTACTTC. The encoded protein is CASSVGVAGSYEQYF.

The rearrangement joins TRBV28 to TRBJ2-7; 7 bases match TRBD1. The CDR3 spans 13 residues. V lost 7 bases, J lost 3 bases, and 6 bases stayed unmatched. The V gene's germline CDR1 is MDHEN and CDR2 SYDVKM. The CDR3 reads CASIPTGYYEQYF. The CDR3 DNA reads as TGTGCCAGCATCCCGACAGGGTACTACGAGCAGTACTTC.

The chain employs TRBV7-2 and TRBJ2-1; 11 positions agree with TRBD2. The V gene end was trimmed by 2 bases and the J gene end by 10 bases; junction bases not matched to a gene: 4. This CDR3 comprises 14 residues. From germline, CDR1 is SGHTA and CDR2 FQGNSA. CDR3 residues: CASSLHASGREQFF. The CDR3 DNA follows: TGTGCCAGCAGCTTACATGCTAGCGGGAGGGAGCAGTTCTTC.

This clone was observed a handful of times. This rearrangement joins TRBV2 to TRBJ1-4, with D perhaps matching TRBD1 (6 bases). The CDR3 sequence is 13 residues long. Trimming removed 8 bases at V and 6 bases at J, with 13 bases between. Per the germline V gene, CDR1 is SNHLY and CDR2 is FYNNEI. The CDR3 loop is CASGRGRDEKLFF. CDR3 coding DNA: TGTGCCAGCGGCAGGGGAAGGGATGAAAAACTGTTTTTT.

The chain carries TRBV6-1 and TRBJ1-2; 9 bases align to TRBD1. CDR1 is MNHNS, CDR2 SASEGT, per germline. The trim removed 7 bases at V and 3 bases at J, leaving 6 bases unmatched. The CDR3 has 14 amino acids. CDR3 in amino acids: CASTWTGVDYGYTF. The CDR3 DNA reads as TGTGCCAGCACCTGGACAGGGGTGGACTATGGCTACACCTTC.

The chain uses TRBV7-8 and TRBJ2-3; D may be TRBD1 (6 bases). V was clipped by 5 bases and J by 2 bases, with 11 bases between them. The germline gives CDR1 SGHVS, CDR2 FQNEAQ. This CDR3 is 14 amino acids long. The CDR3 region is CASSGGPYTDTQYF. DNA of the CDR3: TGTGCCAGCAGCGGGGGCCCTTACACAGATACGCAGTATTTT.

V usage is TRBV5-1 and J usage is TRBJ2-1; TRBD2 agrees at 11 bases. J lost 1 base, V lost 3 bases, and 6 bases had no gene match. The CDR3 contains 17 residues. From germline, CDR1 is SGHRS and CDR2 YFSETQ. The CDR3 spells CASSSGLAGTSYNEQFF. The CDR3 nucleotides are TGCGCCAGCAGCTCAGGACTAGCGGGTACATCCTACAATGAGCAGTTCTTC.

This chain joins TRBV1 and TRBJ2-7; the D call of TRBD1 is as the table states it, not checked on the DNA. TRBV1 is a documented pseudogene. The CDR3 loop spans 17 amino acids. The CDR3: CTSSQESQDLSSYEQYF. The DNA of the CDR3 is TGCACCAGCAGCCAAGAATCCCAGGATCTTAGCTCCTACGAGCAGTACTTC.

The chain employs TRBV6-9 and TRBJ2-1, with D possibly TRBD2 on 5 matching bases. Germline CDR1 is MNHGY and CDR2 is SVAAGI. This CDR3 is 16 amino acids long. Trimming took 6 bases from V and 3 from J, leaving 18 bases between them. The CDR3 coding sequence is TGTGCCAGCAGATCCCTCACGGGGAGAATCTACAATGAGCAGTTCTTC. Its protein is CASRSLTGRIYNEQFF.

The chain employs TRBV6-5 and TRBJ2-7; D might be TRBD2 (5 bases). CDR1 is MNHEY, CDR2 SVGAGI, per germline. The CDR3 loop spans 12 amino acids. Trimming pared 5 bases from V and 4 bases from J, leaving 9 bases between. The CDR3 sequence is CASSLPGYEQYF. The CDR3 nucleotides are TGTGCCAGCAGTCTGCCGGGATACGAGCAGTACTTC.

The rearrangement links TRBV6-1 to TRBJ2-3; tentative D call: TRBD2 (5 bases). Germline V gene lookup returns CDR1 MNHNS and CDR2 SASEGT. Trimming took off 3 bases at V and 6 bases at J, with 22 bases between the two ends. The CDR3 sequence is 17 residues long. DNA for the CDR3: TGTGCCAGCAGTGACCCACGTAGCGTTGTTCGAGGGGATACGCAGTATTTT. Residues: CASSDPRSVVRGDTQYF.

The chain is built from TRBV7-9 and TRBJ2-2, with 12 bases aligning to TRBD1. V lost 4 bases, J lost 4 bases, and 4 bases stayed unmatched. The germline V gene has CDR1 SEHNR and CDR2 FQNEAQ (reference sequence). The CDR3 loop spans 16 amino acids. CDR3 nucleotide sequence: TGTGCCAGCAGCTATCCGGGACAGGGGGCCACCGGGGAGCTGTTTTTT. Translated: CASSYPGQGATGELFF.

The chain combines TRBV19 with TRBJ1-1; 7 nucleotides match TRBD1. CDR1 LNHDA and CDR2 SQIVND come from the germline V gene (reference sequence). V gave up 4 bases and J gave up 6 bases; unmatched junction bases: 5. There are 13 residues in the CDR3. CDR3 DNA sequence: TGTGCCAGTAGTACACAGACAGGGCCTGAAGCTTTCTTT. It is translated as CASSTQTGPEAFF.

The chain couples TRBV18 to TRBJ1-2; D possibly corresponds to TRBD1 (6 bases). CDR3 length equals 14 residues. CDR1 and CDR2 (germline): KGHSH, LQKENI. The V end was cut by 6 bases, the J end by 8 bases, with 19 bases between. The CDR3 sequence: CASSPRQATGGYTF. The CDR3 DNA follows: TGTGCCAGCTCCCCCCGACAGGCCACGGGGGGCTACACCTTC.

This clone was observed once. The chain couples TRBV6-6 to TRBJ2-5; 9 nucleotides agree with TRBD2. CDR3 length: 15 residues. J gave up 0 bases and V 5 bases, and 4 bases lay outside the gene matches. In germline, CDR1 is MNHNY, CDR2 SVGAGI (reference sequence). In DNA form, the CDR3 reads TGTGCCAGCAGTCAAAGACTAGCGGACCAAGAGACCCAGTACTTC. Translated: CASSQRLADQETQYF.

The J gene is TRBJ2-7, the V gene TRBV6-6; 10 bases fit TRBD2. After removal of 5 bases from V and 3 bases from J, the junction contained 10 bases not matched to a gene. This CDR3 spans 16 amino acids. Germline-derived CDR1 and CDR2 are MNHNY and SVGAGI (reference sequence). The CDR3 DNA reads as TGTGCCAGCAGTCCCTCTAGCGGGAGAGACCTCTACGAGCAGTACTTC. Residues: CASSPSSGRDLYEQYF.